The present T cell receptor beta chain was sequenced within a study of cytomegalovirus exposure and HLA in healthy donors. PCR amplification relied on 60 Vbeta primers (plus 13 Jbeta primers). Sequencing was performed with immunoSEQ multiplex PCR; in TCRdb, only in-frame clones are kept and a portion is missing. Its clone listing holds roughly 40,000 clones. V gave up 1 base and J gave up 6 bases, with 13 bases separating them. Germline V gene sequence: CDR1 LNHDA, CDR2 SQIVND (reference sequence). The CDR3 sequence is 14 residues long. The chain has TRBV19 and TRBJ2-7; D gene uncertain. The specimen sequenced was PBMCs. The receptor was isolated from a male donor in good health and CMV-seronegative. In DNA, the CDR3 is TGTGCCAGTAGTATAGGTTCGGGTTTGGGCGAGCAGTACTTC. Its translation is CASSIGSGLGEQYF.